The 22 T cell receptor beta chains below come from one sample, sequenced in a study of OX40 agonist ivuxolimab in advanced cancers. Measured with immunoSEQ multiplex PCR; TCRdb has only the in-frame clones, and not every one. The sample records approximately 77,000 clones, 92% being singletons. The specimen comprised CD4+ or CD8+ T cells sorted from blood, sampled in a trial of the OX40 agonist ivuxolimab. These TCRs come from an adult with an advanced solid tumor such as melanoma, head and neck, liver or kidney cancer.

The chain uses TRBV4-2 and TRBJ1-1; D uncertain. The CDR3 spans 15 residues. Germline assignment: CDR1 LGHNA and CDR2 YNFKEQ. V was shortened by 1 base and J by 5 bases, with 14 bases between the two germline ends. The CDR3 DNA reads TGTGCCAGCAGCCAAGGATTAGTATCGTGGACTGAAGCTTTCTTT. Translating it yields CASSQGLVSWTEAFF.

The rearrangement joins TRBV30 to TRBJ2-1; TRBD1 matches at 11 bases. The germline V gene has CDR1 GTSNPN and CDR2 SVGIG (reference sequence). The CDR3 sequence is 14 residues long. J was trimmed by 8 bases and V by 4 bases; bases with no gene match: 7. For the CDR3, the DNA is TGTGCCTGGATTGGGACAGGGGGTGGCTATGAGCAGTTCTTC. Encoded protein: CAWIGTGGGYEQFF.

The V gene is TRBV2, the J gene TRBJ2-7; D gene ambiguous. The germline V gene encodes CDR1 SNHLY and CDR2 FYNNEI. The CDR3 covers 11 residues. Trimming shortened V by 3 bases and J by 7 bases, and 7 bases separated the two germline ends. CDR3 sequence (DNA): TGTGCCAGCAGTGATATTTTGGAGCAGTACTTC. This translates into CASSDILEQYF.

The V call is TRBV7-9, the J call TRBJ2-7; 7 positions agree with TRBD1. Trimming at V came to 4 bases and at J to 2 bases, leaving 5 bases not matched to a gene. Germline CDR1 reads SEHNR; CDR2 reads FQNEAQ (reference sequence). The CDR3 contains 14 residues. The CDR3 protein is CASSSGTDTYEQYF. The DNA of the CDR3 is TGTGCCAGCAGCTCTGGGACAGATACCTACGAGCAGTACTTC.

The rearrangement uses TRBV11-2 and TRBJ1-4; no firm D call. The CDR3 has 11 amino acids. Germline-derived CDR1 and CDR2 are SGHAT and FQNNGV. The germline V and J ends were trimmed by 5 bases and 7 bases, with 5 bases remaining between them. CDR3 region: CASSHLEKLFF. The CDR3 nucleotides are TGTGCCAGCAGCCACCTTGAAAAACTGTTTTTT. Full variable domain (rest looked up from reference TRBV11-2 and TRBJ1-4): EAGVAQSPRYKIIEKRQSVAFWCNPISGHATLYWYQQILGQGPKLLIQFQNNGVVDDSQLPKDRFSAERLKGVDSTLKIQPAKLEDSAVYLCASSHLEKLFFGSGTQLSVL.

The chain couples TRBV14 to TRBJ2-1; the match to TRBD1 covers 9 bases. Germline V gene data show CDR1 as SGHDN and CDR2 as FVKESK. The CDR3 runs to 13 residues. The V segment lost 3 bases and the J segment 10 bases; nucleotides outside the gene matches: 4. The CDR3 sequence is CASSHTGGGEQFF. The CDR3, as DNA: TGTGCCAGCAGCCACACAGGGGGCGGGGAGCAGTTCTTC.

The rearrangement uses TRBV7-9 and TRBJ2-3; 7 positions match TRBD1. Germline CDR1 reads SEHNR; CDR2 reads FQNEAQ (reference sequence). The length of the CDR3 is 13 residues. V was clipped by 7 bases and J by 6 bases; unmatched bases: 7. The DNA of the CDR3 is TGTGCCAGCAAACAGGGGCCCCTGGATACGCAGTATTTT. It is translated as CASKQGPLDTQYF.

The chain combines TRBV7-4 with TRBJ2-5, with D hard to call. CDR3 length: 13 amino acids. V shed 2 bases and J shed 5 bases, with 9 bases lying between them. Germline lookup yields CDR1 SGHVT and CDR2 SQSDAQ. CDR3 sequence reads: CASSLIRPETQYF. As DNA, the CDR3 is TGTGCCAGCAGCTTAATTAGGCCGGAGACCCAGTACTTC.

The chain has TRBV27 and TRBJ2-5; 11 positions match TRBD2. This CDR3 is 15 amino acids long. J was trimmed by 4 bases and V by 5 bases; bases with no gene match: 6. CDR1 is MNHEY, CDR2 SMNVEV, per germline (reference sequence). The CDR3 nucleotides read TGTGCCAGCAGTCCCGGGACTAGCGGAATAGAGACCCAGTACTTC. Its protein product is CASSPGTSGIETQYF.

The chain uses TRBV7-9 and TRBJ2-1, with 8 nucleotides matching TRBD2. Germline-derived CDR1 and CDR2 are SEHNR and FQNEAQ (reference sequence). V shed 1 base, J shed 0 bases, and the junction held 8 bases outside the gene matches. There are 18 residues in the CDR3. CDR3 DNA sequence: TGTGCCAGCAGCTTAGACGTCGGCGGGGGGATCTCCTACAATGAGCAGTTCTTC. As protein: CASSLDVGGGISYNEQFF.

The rearrangement joins TRBV30 to TRBJ1-5; D is possibly TRBD1 (6 bases). The CDR3 has 16 residues. Germline CDR1 reads GTSNPN; CDR2 reads SVGIG (reference sequence). Trimming stripped 4 bases from V and 0 bases from J, with 16 bases between. CDR3 nucleotides: TGTGCCTGGAATTTAGGGGGGGTATATAGCAATCAGCCCCAGCATTTT. Translated, it gives CAWNLGGVYSNQPQHF.

A single count supports this clone. This chain joins TRBV5-1 and TRBJ2-1, with 10 bases matching TRBD2. Trimming removed 1 base from V and 8 bases from J; junction bases left unmatched: 6. The CDR3 runs to 15 residues. Germline-derived CDR1 and CDR2 are SGHRS and YFSETQ. The CDR3 region is CASSLRAGGPDEQFF. CDR3 nucleotide sequence: TGCGCCAGCAGCTTGCGAGCGGGGGGGCCCGATGAGCAGTTCTTC.

The V and J genes are TRBV7-8 and TRBJ2-7; perhaps D is TRBD1 or TRBD2 (7 bases each). Germline assignment: CDR1 SGHVS and CDR2 FQNEAQ. The CDR3 sequence is 12 residues long. The V end was cut by 8 bases, the J end by 3 bases, with 11 bases between. The CDR3 region is CASGGDSYEQYF. CDR3 DNA sequence: TGTGCCAGCGGGGGGGACAGCTACGAGCAGTACTTC.

The V gene is TRBV7-3, the J gene TRBJ1-1; 9 bases are a match to TRBD1. This CDR3 is 16 amino acids long. Germline V gene data show CDR1 as SGHTA and CDR2 as FQGTGA. With 5 bases clipped from V and 3 bases from J, the junction kept 10 bases outside the gene matches. CDR3 residues: CASSMGQGPGDTEAFF. The CDR3 region has the DNA TGTGCCAGCAGCATGGGACAGGGCCCAGGCGACACTGAAGCTTTCTTT. Full variable domain (outside the CDR3, taken from reference TRBV7-3 and TRBJ1-1): GAGVSQTPSNKVTEKGKYVELRCDPISGHTALYWYRQSLGQGPEFLIYFQGTGAADDSGLPNDRFFAVRPEGSVSTLKIQRTERGDSAVYLCASSMGQGPGDTEAFFGQGTRLTVV.

The chain combines TRBV28 with TRBJ1-1; tentative D call: TRBD1 (6 bases). CDR3 length: 15 amino acids. The germline V gene has CDR1 MDHEN and CDR2 SYDVKM. Trimming took 6 bases from V and 1 from J, leaving 15 bases between them. The CDR3 bases are TGTGCCAGCAGCCCCCAAGGGGGAAGGAACACTGAAGCTTTCTTT. Protein product: CASSPQGGRNTEAFF.

On this clone itself: One end of the junction fails to match germline, which may point to a read error. CDR3 sequence: CARGRGHRGAVF. CDR3 sequence (DNA): TGTGCCAGGGGACGCGGGCACCGGGGAGCTGTTTTT. The rearrangement joins TRBV2 to TRBJ2-2, with D perhaps being TRBD1 or TRBD2 (5 bases each). CDR1 and CDR2 (germline): SNHLY, FYNNEI. The CDR3 has 12 amino acids.

V gene TRBV11-2 combines with J gene TRBJ2-3; D call uncertain. Germline V gene data show CDR1 as SGHAT and CDR2 as FQNNGV. Trimming took 0 bases from V and 6 from J, leaving 4 bases between them. This CDR3 has 12 amino acids. For the CDR3, the DNA is TGTGCCAGCAGCTTAGACTCCGATACGCAGTATTTT. Its protein product is CASSLDSDTQYF.

The count of this clone is one. The chain uses TRBV7-8 and TRBJ2-7; possible D gene TRBD1, 6 bases. The CDR3 loop spans 16 amino acids. CDR1 and CDR2 from the germline V gene are SGHVS and FQNEAQ. V was cut by 0 bases and J by 0 bases, with 12 bases left in between. The CDR3 DNA reads TGTGCCAGCAGCTTAGCGCCTGGACAGAGCTCCTACGAGCAGTACTTC. Translating gives CASSLAPGQSSYEQYF. Full variable domain (remainder filled in from reference TRBV7-8 and TRBJ2-7): GAGVSQSPRYKVAKRGQDVALRCDPISGHVSLFWYQQALGQGPEFLTYFQNEAQLDKSGLPSDRFFAERPEGSVSTLKIQRTQQEDSAVYLCASSLAPGQSSYEQYFGPGTRLTVT.

The V gene is TRBV7-8, the J gene TRBJ1-2; no clear D. V lost 2 bases to trimming and J lost 5 bases, with 9 bases between them. The CDR3 contains 13 residues. Germline CDR1 reads SGHVS; CDR2 reads FQNEAQ. CDR3 nucleotides: TGTGCCAGCAGCTTAAAGGGTTTATATGGCTACACCTTC. It is translated as CASSLKGLYGYTF.

The V call is TRBV27, the J call TRBJ2-4; D could derive from TRBD1 or TRBD2 (6 bases each). Per the germline V gene, CDR1 is MNHEY and CDR2 is SMNVEV (reference sequence). Trimming shortened V by 5 bases and J by 2 bases, and 22 bases separated the two germline ends. The CDR3 has 18 amino acids. The CDR3 bases are TGTGCCAGCAGTCTAGCCCAAGTAGGGGGGCTTTCCAAAAACATTCAGTACTTC. This gives the protein CASSLAQVGGLSKNIQYF.

On this clone: At one end, the junction sequence differs from germline, possibly due to a read error. V and J are TRBV4-1 and TRBJ1-1; possibly TRBD1 for D (6 bases). Germline V lookup: CDR1 MGHRA, CDR2 YSYEKL. The CDR3 length is 12 residues. The CDR3 DNA sequence: TGTGCCCGGGGGGGCCTTTTCACTGAAGCTTTCTTT. As protein: CARGGLFTEAFF.

The chain has TRBV5-4 and TRBJ1-4; D is ambiguous. Per germline, CDR1 SGHNT and CDR2 YYREEE (reference sequence). The CDR3 runs to 16 residues. Trimming removed 1 base at V and 3 bases at J, with 13 bases between. The CDR3, as DNA: TGTGCCAGCAGCTTGTTGGCGGGAGGCCCTAATGAAAAACTGTTTTTT. As protein: CASSLLAGGPNEKLFF.